The clone carrying this T cell receptor beta chain was seen many times. Its antigen remains unknown. The entry originates in a study of T cell repertoires in cytomegalovirus infection. The wider study: The public TCR beta signatures pointed to both CMV infection and matching HLA type. The study, taken as a whole, reports: The ex vivo response showed dominance by HLA-C-restricted CMV-specific TCR beta clonotypes. The study identified carriers of CMV plus the relevant HLA from cumulative public TCR beta family frequency.

The CDR3 covers 16 residues. CDR1 and CDR2 from the germline V gene are SGHTA and FQGNSA. V lost 1 base, J lost 5 bases, and 14 bases lay in between. TCRdb redid the calling of the reads with MiXCR, one entry per CDR3 protein. This sample has approximately 76,000 distinct CDR3 sequences, with 3.7% found just once. The chain recombines TRBV7-2 with TRBJ2-2; D not certain. This receptor was obtained from a human donor in good health (CMV status not recorded). Some clones in this sample may be carry-over from other donors' samples. Sequencing input: PBMCs. CDR3 region: CASSLVSRGGTGELFF. DNA for the CDR3: TGTGCCAGCAGCTTAGTTTCGAGAGGTGGTACCGGGGAGCTGTTTTTT.